These 2 T cell receptor beta chains originate from one sample sequenced in a study of shared clonotypes between healthy human individuals. Assay used: immunoSEQ multiplex PCR; TCRdb lists only in-frame clones, some missing. Found here are 950,000 to 1,300,000 clones, about 75% of them singletons; the top ten hold about 1.5%. Input material: memory CD4+ T cells sorted from blood. The sample's subset: CD45RA-negative fraction. The receptors originated from a man between 18 and 29 years old in good health.

The chain employs TRBV27 and TRBJ2-5; 9 bases align to TRBD2. V lost 1 base and J lost 5; bases outside the gene matches: 5. Germline assignment: CDR1 MNHEY and CDR2 SMNVEV (reference sequence). CDR3 size: 15 residues. The CDR3 bases are TGTGCCAGCAGTTTATGGCTAGCGGGGAGGGAGACCCAGTACTTC. This gives the protein CASSLWLAGRETQYF.

The genes are TRBV5-6 and TRBJ1-2, with 8 bases lining up with TRBD1. The CDR3 is 15 residues long. The ends lost 0 bases at V and 4 bases at J; junction bases unmatched: 5. Germline values: CDR1 SGHDT, CDR2 YYEEEE. The CDR3 DNA is TGTGCCAGCAGCTTGGGACAGGGGAACCTCTATGGCTACACCTTC. This encodes CASSLGQGNLYGYTF.